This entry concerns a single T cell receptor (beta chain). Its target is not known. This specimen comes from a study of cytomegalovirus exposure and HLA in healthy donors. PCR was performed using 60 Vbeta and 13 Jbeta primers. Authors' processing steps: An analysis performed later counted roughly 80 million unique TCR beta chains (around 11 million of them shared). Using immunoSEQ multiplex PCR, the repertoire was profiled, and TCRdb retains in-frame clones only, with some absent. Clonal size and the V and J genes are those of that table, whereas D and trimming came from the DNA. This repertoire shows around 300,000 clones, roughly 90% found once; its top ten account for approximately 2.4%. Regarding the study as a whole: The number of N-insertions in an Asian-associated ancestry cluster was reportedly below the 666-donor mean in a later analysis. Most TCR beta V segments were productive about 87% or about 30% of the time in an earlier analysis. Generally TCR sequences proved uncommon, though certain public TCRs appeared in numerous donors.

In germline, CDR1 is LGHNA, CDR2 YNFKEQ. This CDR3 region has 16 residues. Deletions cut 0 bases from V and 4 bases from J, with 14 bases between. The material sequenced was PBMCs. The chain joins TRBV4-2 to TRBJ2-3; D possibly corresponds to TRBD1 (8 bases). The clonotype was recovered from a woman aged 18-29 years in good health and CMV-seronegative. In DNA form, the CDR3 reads TGTGCCAGCAGCCAAGATCTCACAGGGGGGGCAGATACGCAGTATTTT. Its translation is CASSQDLTGGADTQYF.